One and the same sample provided the 27 T cell receptor beta chains below, sequenced in a study of blood T cell repertoires in COVID-19 (dated by TCRdb to about 2020). Libraries were made using the immunoSEQ multiplex PCR assay. TCRdb retrieved this table from immuneACCESS and kept in-frame rearrangements only. Not all clones are present; in checked studies, unresolved V genes account for under half, and no reason is known for the remainder. Across this sample there are over 200,000 clones, with less than 85% seen only once. The ten top clones hold approximately 2.6% of the sample. Sequencing was carried out using peripheral blood. All receptors come from a woman in her seventies with active or convalescent COVID-19.

This chain joins TRBV6-5 and TRBJ1-5; tentatively, D is TRBD1 (6 bases). Trimming left V 6 bases short and J 3 bases short, with 9 bases between. The CDR3 contains 13 residues. Germline V gene lookup returns CDR1 MNHEY and CDR2 SVGAGI. Here the CDR3 reads CASRGQNNQPQHF. The CDR3 DNA is TGTGCCAGCAGAGGACAGAACAATCAGCCCCAGCATTTT.

V and J are TRBV12-3 or TRBV12-4 and TRBJ1-1; no clear D. V lost 5 bases and J 7 bases, leaving 14 bases between the germline ends. The CDR3 spans 13 residues. The CDR3 here is CASSPRWADEAFF. CDR3 DNA: TGTGCCAGCAGTCCACGGTGGGCCGATGAAGCTTTCTTT.

The CDR3 DNA sequence: TGTGCCAGCAGCTTAGCCGGGACAGGGTCCAATGAGCAGTTCTTC. Translation gives CASSLAGTGSNEQFF. The V and J genes are TRBV7-2 and TRBJ2-1; TRBD1 aligns across 9 bases. The CDR3 covers 15 residues. The germline V gene encodes CDR1 SGHTA and CDR2 FQGNSA. V dropped 0 bases and J dropped 6; count of bases not matched to a gene: 3.

The chain uses TRBV6-1 and TRBJ2-1, with 7 bases lining up with TRBD2. The germline gives CDR1 MNHNS, CDR2 SASEGT. This CDR3 is 15 amino acids long. The V segment lost 1 base and the J segment 5 bases; nucleotides outside the gene matches: 5. CDR3 nucleotide sequence: TGTGCCAGCAGTGAAGGGGGGACTACCGACAATGAGCAGTTCTTC. It yields the protein CASSEGGTTDNEQFF.

This chain connects TRBV24-1 to TRBJ2-1, with 8 bases fitting TRBD2. With 3 bases clipped from V and 5 bases from J, the junction kept 14 bases outside the gene matches. This CDR3 is 18 amino acids long. Germline lookup yields CDR1 KGHDR and CDR2 SFDVKD. The CDR3 here is CATSDPSLSGSFHNEQFF. The CDR3 nucleotides read TGTGCCACCAGTGATCCGTCACTCAGCGGGAGTTTCCACAATGAGCAGTTCTTC.

This sequence joins TRBV2 and TRBJ2-1, with D possibly TRBD2 on 5 matching bases. Looked up from germline, CDR1 is SNHLY and CDR2 is FYNNEI. The CDR3 contains 14 residues. The V gene lost 7 bases and the J gene lost 2 bases, with 12 bases spanning the gap. CDR3 residues: CASISATTYNEQFF. CDR3 DNA sequence: TGTGCCAGCATCTCCGCGACTACCTACAATGAGCAGTTCTTC.

The V call is TRBV5-1, the J call TRBJ1-5; 7 bases match TRBD1. The CDR3 is made up of 15 amino acids. Trimming at V came to 0 bases and at J to 3 bases, leaving 3 bases not matched to a gene. Germline loops: CDR1 SGHRS, CDR2 YFSETQ. The CDR3 region has the DNA TGCGCCAGCAGCTTGGAGGGGGCCACCAATCAGCCCCAGCATTTT. Translation gives CASSLEGATNQPQHF.

The rearrangement joins TRBV28 to TRBJ2-7; 7 bases are shared with TRBD2. CDR1 is MDHEN, CDR2 SYDVKM, per germline. Unmatched junction bases numbered 8, after V lost 7 bases and J lost 2 bases. The CDR3 length is 14 residues. The CDR3 bases are TGTGCCAGCATTGGGGAGGGAGACGCCTACGAGCAGTACTTC. It translates to CASIGEGDAYEQYF.

The gene calls are TRBV5-6 and TRBJ1-4, with D possibly matching TRBD1 (6 bases). This CDR3 region has 14 residues. V lost 4 bases and J lost 4, with 11 bases in between. CDR1 and CDR2 (germline): SGHDT, YYEEEE. The CDR3 DNA reads as TGTGCCAGCAGCGCCTGGACAGTTAATGAAAAACTGTTTTTT. This codes for CASSAWTVNEKLFF.

The V and J genes are TRBV11-3 and TRBJ2-5; 7 bases align to TRBD1. CDR3 length: 15 amino acids. V dropped 1 base and J dropped 1; count of bases not matched to a gene: 3. CDR1 is SGHNT and CDR2 is YENEEA in the germline V gene. The CDR3 region has the DNA TGTGCCAGCAGCTTAGGGACAGGACCCCAAGAGACCCAGTACTTC. Its translation: CASSLGTGPQETQYF. Based on the CDR3 plus reference TRBV11-3 and TRBJ2-5, the full variable domain is EAGVVQSPRYKIIEKKQPVAFWCNPISGHNTLYWYLQNLGQGPELLIRYENEEAVDDSQLPKDRFSAERLKGVDSTLKIQPAELGDSAVYLCASSLGTGPQETQYFGPGTRLLVL.

CDR3 sequence: CSASNRGLNTEAFF. The CDR3 DNA reads as TGCAGTGCTAGTAACAGGGGACTGAACACTGAAGCTTTCTTT. The rearrangement uses TRBV20-1 and TRBJ1-1; 7 bases agree with TRBD1. The trim removed 3 bases at V and 0 bases at J, leaving 4 bases unmatched. Germline CDR1 is DFQATT and CDR2 is SNEGSKA (reference sequence). The CDR3 is made up of 14 amino acids.

This clone showed up just a few times. In DNA, the CDR3 is TGTGCCATCAGTGAGTCGACGCGGGAGACCCAGTACTTC. Translated: CAISESTRETQYF. The V and J genes are TRBV10-3 and TRBJ2-5; D uncertain. The ends were cut back, 0 bases at V and 5 bases at J, with 7 bases in the middle. CDR1 ENHRY and CDR2 SYGVKD come from the germline V gene. The CDR3 contains 13 residues.

The genes are TRBV5-1 and TRBJ2-2; possible D gene TRBD1, 6 bases. V lost 3 bases and J 4 bases, leaving 16 bases between the germline ends. The CDR3 is made up of 16 amino acids. The V gene's germline CDR1 is SGHRS and CDR2 YFSETQ. The CDR3 region is CASSSGRGSGTGELFF. The CDR3 DNA reads as TGCGCCAGCAGCTCCGGTAGGGGGAGTGGCACCGGGGAGCTGTTTTTT.

This clone has just a few counts. The genes are TRBV7-8 and TRBJ1-1; 9 nucleotides match TRBD1. In germline, CDR1 is SGHVS, CDR2 FQNEAQ. The CDR3 length is 14 residues. V was clipped by 6 bases and J by 1 base; unmatched bases: 3. CDR3: CASSWTGANTEAFF. CDR3 DNA: TGTGCCAGCAGTTGGACAGGGGCGAACACTGAAGCTTTCTTT.

The V gene is TRBV5-4, the J gene TRBJ2-7; a possible D gene is TRBD1 (6 bases). The CDR3 is 15 residues long. Trimming pared 0 bases from V and 3 bases from J, leaving 13 bases between. Per the germline V gene, CDR1 is SGHNT and CDR2 is YYREEE (reference sequence). The CDR3 sequence is CASSLEVGGDYEQYF. CDR3 nucleotides: TGTGCCAGCAGCTTGGAGGTAGGGGGAGACTACGAGCAGTACTTC.

This clone was seen more than once but under ten times. The V call is TRBV5-6, the J call TRBJ2-2, with 8 bases matching TRBD1. The CDR3 spans 16 residues. Looked up from germline, CDR1 is SGHDT and CDR2 is YYEEEE. After removal of 4 bases from V and 6 bases from J, the junction contained 11 bases not matched to a gene. The CDR3 spells CASSQNSGGWSGELFF. The CDR3, as DNA: TGTGCCAGCAGCCAAAACTCAGGGGGCTGGTCCGGGGAGCTGTTTTTT. The variable domain in full, with the rest retrieved from reference TRBV5-6 and TRBJ2-2, is DAGVTQSPTHLIKTRGQQVTLRCSPKSGHDTVSWYQQALGQGPQFIFQYYEEEERQRGNFPDRFSGHQFPNYSSELNVNALLLGDSALYLCASSQNSGGWSGELFFGEGSRLTVL.

V is TRBV19 and J is TRBJ2-3; tentative D call: TRBD1 (6 bases). CDR3 length: 21 amino acids. The germline V and J ends were trimmed by 4 bases and 0 bases, with 29 bases remaining between them. Per germline, CDR1 LNHDA and CDR2 SQIVND (reference sequence). This CDR3 reads CASSKRNKQGAMTPSTDTQYF. CDR3 in DNA: TGTGCCAGTAGTAAAAGGAACAAACAGGGCGCCATGACCCCTAGCACAGATACGCAGTATTTT.

This clone has just a few counts. V gene TRBV6-5 combines with J gene TRBJ1-5; TRBD1 agrees at 7 bases. CDR3 length: 15 residues. CDR1 MNHEY and CDR2 SVGAGI come from the germline V gene. Trimming took 5 bases from V and 5 from J; bases not matched to a gene: 9. This CDR3 reads CASSTPGQRDQPQHF. The CDR3 DNA sequence: TGTGCCAGCAGTACTCCGGGACAGCGGGATCAGCCCCAGCATTTT.

V gene TRBV3-1 (or the pseudogene TRBV3-2) combines with J gene TRBJ2-2; TRBD2 aligns across 12 bases. The germline gives CDR1 LGHDT, CDR2 YNNKEL (reference sequence). This CDR3 has 16 residues. The trim removed 4 bases at V and 5 bases at J, leaving 5 bases unmatched. CDR3 sequence (DNA): TGTGCCAGCAGCCCGACTAGCGGGAGTGAAACCGGGGAGCTGTTTTTT. Translation gives CASSPTSGSETGELFF.

The rearrangement links TRBV24-1 to TRBJ2-2; possibly TRBD1 for D (5 bases). Looked up from germline, CDR1 is KGHDR and CDR2 is SFDVKD. CDR3 size: 15 residues. With 7 bases removed from V and 1 base from J, the gap between germline ends came to 12 bases. This CDR3 reads CATRGQIRNTGELFF. CDR3 nucleotides: TGTGCCACCAGAGGACAAATTAGGAACACCGGGGAGCTGTTTTTT.

Here the CDR3 DNA reads TGTGCCAGCAGCTTACGGCTAGCTCGGATGGCTGAGCAGTTCTTC. Residues: CASSLRLARMAEQFF. The V and J genes are TRBV7-9 and TRBJ2-1, with D tentatively TRBD2 (5 bases). The V gene lost 2 bases and the J gene lost 9 bases, with 17 bases spanning the gap. This CDR3 contains 15 residues. Germline CDR1 SEHNR, CDR2 FQNEAQ (reference sequence).

This rearrangement joins TRBV27 to TRBJ2-1; D is undetermined. Germline V gene sequence: CDR1 MNHEY, CDR2 SMNVEV (reference sequence). V lost 11 bases and J lost 7, with 18 bases in between. CDR3 size: 13 residues. The CDR3 spells CARSAVGKNEQFF. In DNA, the CDR3 is TGTGCCCGATCTGCCGTCGGTAAAAATGAGCAGTTCTTC.

The V gene is TRBV5-1, the J gene TRBJ2-2; TRBD2 might be the D (5 bases). Germline V lookup: CDR1 SGHRS, CDR2 YFSETQ. Trimming removed 3 bases at V and 2 bases at J, with 5 bases between. The CDR3 is 13 amino acids. CDR3 coding DNA: TGCGCCAGCAGCTGGACTAACACCGGGGAGCTGTTTTTT. This gives the protein CASSWTNTGELFF.

This chain joins TRBV28 and TRBJ1-2; D unresolved. The CDR3 covers 12 residues. Trimming pared 5 bases from V and 2 bases from J, leaving 6 bases between. CDR1 and CDR2 from the germline V gene are MDHEN and SYDVKM. CDR3 amino acids: CASSVINYGYTF. CDR3 bases: TGTGCCAGCAGTGTCATCAACTATGGCTACACCTTC.

The chain has TRBV9 and TRBJ2-1; 7 bases agree with TRBD2. CDR1 SGDLS and CDR2 YYNGEE come from the germline V gene. Unmatched junction bases numbered 8, after V lost 4 bases and J lost 1 base. The CDR3 totals 16 residues. The CDR3 spells CASSPHWGGSYNEQFF. CDR3 sequence (DNA): TGTGCCAGCAGCCCCCATTGGGGGGGATCCTACAATGAGCAGTTCTTC. Based on the CDR3 plus reference TRBV9 and TRBJ2-1, the full variable domain is DSGVTQTPKHLITATGQRVTLRCSPRSGDLSVYWYQQSLDQGLQFLIQYYNGEERAKGNILERFSAQQFPDLHSELNLSSLELGDSALYFCASSPHWGGSYNEQFFGPGTRLTVL.

This chain uses TRBV5-1 with TRBJ1-2; 10 bases agree with TRBD1. The germline V gene has CDR1 SGHRS and CDR2 YFSETQ. J was trimmed by 9 bases and V by 3 bases; bases with no gene match: 8. The CDR3 totals 14 residues. CDR3 nucleotide sequence: TGCGCCAGCAGCTCCGGGACAGGGGCCCTTAGCTACACCTTC. Protein sequence: CASSSGTGALSYTF.

The chain has TRBV19 and TRBJ1-5; TRBD1 might be the D (5 bases). CDR1 LNHDA and CDR2 SQIVND come from the germline V gene (reference sequence). This CDR3 contains 15 residues. V gave up 3 bases and J gave up 4 bases, with 13 bases separating them. The CDR3 coding sequence is TGTGCCAGTAGTATCGGCGGGGGAGTTAATCAGCCCCAGCATTTT. Translating gives CASSIGGGVNQPQHF. Complete variable domain (other parts from reference TRBV19 and TRBJ1-5): DGGITQSPKYLFRKEGQNVTLSCEQNLNHDAMYWYRQDPGQGLRLIYYSQIVNDFQKGDIAEGYSVSREKKESFPLTVTSAQKNPTAFYLCASSIGGGVNQPQHFGDGTRLSIL.